The clone carrying this T cell receptor (beta chain) was found many times. TCRdb re-derived calls from the 5' RACE reads in MiXCR, one entry per CDR3 protein. The sample shows nearly 55,000 distinct CDR3 sequences, 15% to 20% of them seen only once. V gave up 5 bases and J gave up 7 bases, with 17 bases separating them. The germline V gene has CDR1 SGHTA and CDR2 FQGNSA. CDR3 size: 14 residues. The sample was naive CD4+ T cells sorted from blood. The subset is: naive CD4+ T cells, CD4+CD45RA+CD25-. This chain links TRBV7-2 with TRBJ2-5; D possibly corresponds to TRBD1 (6 bases). The receptor's source is a female donor with breast cancer. CDR3 coding DNA: TGTGCCAGCAGCACGGACAGCCTTAAGAGGACCCAGTACTTC. This translates into CASSTDSLKRTQYF.